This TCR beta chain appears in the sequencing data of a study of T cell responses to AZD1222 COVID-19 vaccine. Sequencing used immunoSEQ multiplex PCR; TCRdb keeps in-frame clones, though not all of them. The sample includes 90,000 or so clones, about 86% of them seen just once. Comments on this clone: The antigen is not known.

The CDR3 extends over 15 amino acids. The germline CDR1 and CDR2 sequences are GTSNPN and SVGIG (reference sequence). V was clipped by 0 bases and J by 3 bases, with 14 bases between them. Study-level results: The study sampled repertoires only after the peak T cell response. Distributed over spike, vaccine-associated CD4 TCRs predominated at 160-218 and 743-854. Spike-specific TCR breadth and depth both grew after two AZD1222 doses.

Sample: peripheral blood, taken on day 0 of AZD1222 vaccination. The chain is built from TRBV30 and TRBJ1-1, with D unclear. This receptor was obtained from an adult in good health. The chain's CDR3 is CAWSVEALTDTEAFF. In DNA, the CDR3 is TGTGCCTGGAGTGTAGAGGCCCTTACAGACACTGAAGCTTTCTTT.